These T cell receptor beta chains were read from a single sample in a study of T-cell memory formation after mild COVID-19. TCRdb re-called the 5' RACE reads through MiXCR, storing one row per CDR3 protein. The sample contains over 10,000 distinct CDR3 sequences, approximately 15% of which appear only once. The sample was PBMCs or a T cell subset sorted from them (not recorded which). Every receptor here comes from a man aged 18 to 30 who had mild COVID-19 (a few samples of this study predate the infection). Cell type and time point are not known. Both conserved end residues are part of each CDR3. A D gene is named only where the DNA matches it firmly. The size entry is marked missing in some rows and otherwise reads once, few, many or a size class.

size,J,V,D,DNA,CDR3
.,TRBJ2-3,TRBV6-2/TRBV6-3,TRBD2,TGTGCCAGCAGTTCCGCCGGAGTGCGGGGGGGTTATACAGATACGCAGTATTTT,CASSSAGVRGGYTDTQYF
many,TRBJ2-1,TRBV4-1,TRBD2,TGCGCCAGCAGCCAAGATGGAGGGACTAGCTTCGGGAACAATGAGCAGTTCTTC,CASSQDGGTSFGNNEQFF
.,TRBJ2-1,TRBV25-1,.,TGTGCCAGCAGTGAATATACGGTGGAGCAGTTCTTC,CASSEYTVEQFF
many,TRBJ2-1,TRBV4-1,TRBD1,TGCGCCAGCAGCGACCGGGACAGGGAGGGCCTTGAGCAGTTCTTC,CASSDRDREGLEQFF
many,TRBJ2-4,TRBV2,.,TGTGCCAGCAGTGAGGAGACAGAAAACATTCAGTACTTC,CASSEETENIQYF
many,TRBJ2-1,TRBV7-2,.,TGTGCCAGCAGCTTAGGAAGTGAGCAGTTCTTC,CASSLGSEQFF
few,TRBJ1-2,TRBV20-1,.,TGCAGTGCGCGCCTTTCAGGGGTCGATGGCTACACCTTC,CSARLSGVDGYTF
.,TRBJ1-1,TRBV4-3,.,TGCGCCAGCAGCCAAGATGGAAGGTTGACGAACACTGAAGCTTTCTTT,CASSQDGRLTNTEAFF
many,TRBJ1-2,TRBV27,.,TGTGCCAGCAGTTTATCGGCAGGGACTTATGGCTACACCTTC,CASSLSAGTYGYTF
many,TRBJ1-1,TRBV5-1,TRBD1,TGCGCCAGCAGCAGCGACAGGGGCCCTGGGACTGAAGCTTTCTTT,CASSSDRGPGTEAFF
many,TRBJ2-1,TRBV11-2,TRBD1,TGTGCCAGCAGCTCGACAGGGACCATTAGCTCCTACAATGAGCAGTTCTTC,CASSSTGTISSYNEQFF
.,TRBJ2-3,TRBV29-1,.,TGCAGCGTTGAGGGGGGGCGAGGGGTCACAGATACGCAGTATTTT,CSVEGGRGVTDTQYF
.,TRBJ1-2,TRBV3-1,TRBD1,TGTGCCAGCAGACGGACAGGGGGCGGTGGCTACACCTTC,CASRRTGGGGYTF
many,TRBJ2-2,TRBV7-2,.,TGTGCCAGCAGCTTAGAGTGGTGGTCGGGCAGGGCCGGGGAGCTGTTTTTT,CASSLEWWSGRAGELFF
many,TRBJ1-6,TRBV5-1,.,TGCGCCAGCAGCGTCGGCCCGGCCGGGAATTCACCCCTCCACTTT,CASSVGPAGNSPLHF
few,TRBJ2-2,TRBV7-9,.,TGTGCCAGCAGCTTAGTACACACCGGGGAGCTGTTTTTT,CASSLVHTGELFF
many,TRBJ1-5,TRBV4-1,.,TGCGCCAGCAGCCAAGAAGGCGGGATGAGCAATCAGCCCCAGCATTTT,CASSQEGGMSNQPQHF
.,TRBJ2-7,TRBV5-5,.,TGTGCCAGCAGCTTGGCCGGTCGGGGATACGAGCAGTACTTC,CASSLAGRGYEQYF
many,TRBJ1-1,TRBV9,.,TGTGCCAGCAGCGCTGGGGGGTCGGGCACTGAAGCTTTCTTT,CASSAGGSGTEAFF
few,TRBJ2-7,TRBV5-1,TRBD2,TGCGCCAGCAGCCCGGGCGGGGGGGCCTGGTCCTACGAGCAGTACTTC,CASSPGGGAWSYEQYF
.,TRBJ2-1,TRBV7-2,TRBD1,TGTGCCAGCAGCGGGAACGGACAGGGTATCCATGAGCAGTTCTTC,CASSGNGQGIHEQFF
few,TRBJ1-1,TRBV12-3/TRBV12-4,TRBD1,TGTGCCAGCAGTTTAGGGACAGGGGTTCGGGGCTTAGGAGCTTTCTTT,CASSLGTGVRGLGAFF
many,TRBJ2-5,TRBV9,TRBD2,TGTGCCAGCAGCGCGGAGACTAGCCGTCAAGAGACCCAGTACTTC,CASSAETSRQETQYF
many,TRBJ1-5,TRBV5-5,.,TGTGCCAGCAGCTTGTGGGCAGGGCTTAATCAGCCCCAGCATTTT,CASSLWAGLNQPQHF
few,TRBJ2-3,TRBV4-1,.,TGCGCCAGCGGAAATGCGGGGAACACAGATACGCAGTATTTT,CASGNAGNTDTQYF
many,TRBJ2-7,TRBV7-9,.,TGTGCCAGCAGCATTCCCGGGGGCGGAGGAGCGTGGGAGCAGTACTTC,CASSIPGGGGAWEQYF
many,TRBJ1-1,TRBV12-3/TRBV12-4,.,TGTGCCAGCAGTCTAGGTCTTGAAGCTTTCTTT,CASSLGLEAFF
medium-sized,TRBJ2-7,TRBV15,.,TGTGCCACCAGCAGGGACTCCCTGACCTCCTACGAGCAGTACTTC,CATSRDSLTSYEQYF
many,TRBJ2-7,TRBV6-6,.,TGTGCCAGCAGTCGACCCGAACGTCCTCTCGAGCAGTACTTC,CASSRPERPLEQYF
.,TRBJ2-7,TRBV7-9,TRBD2,TGTGCCAGCAGCCCAGGTAGCGGGTACTCCTACGAGCAGTACTTC,CASSPGSGYSYEQYF
few,TRBJ2-1,TRBV30,TRBD1,TGTGCCTGGAGTTTCGGGACAGGGGACAATGAGCAGTTCTTC,CAWSFGTGDNEQFF
many,TRBJ1-1,TRBV6-6,.,TGTGCCAGCATCAGGTGGGCCGGGACTGAAGCTTTCTTT,CASIRWAGTEAFF
.,TRBJ1-1,TRBV29-1,TRBD1,TGCAGCGTTGGGACAGGGGGGCACACTGAAGCTTTCTTT,CSVGTGGHTEAFF
few,TRBJ1-6,TRBV12-3/TRBV12-4,TRBD1,TGTGCCAGCAGTTCGGGACAGCAGAATTCACCCCTCCACTTT,CASSSGQQNSPLHF
.,TRBJ2-5,TRBV20-1,.,TGCAGTGCACAGCAGGACTCGGAGACCCAGTACTTC,CSAQQDSETQYF
many,TRBJ2-5,TRBV27,TRBD1,TGTGCCAGCAGGACCGGGACAGCGTACCAAGAGACCCAGTACTTC,CASRTGTAYQETQYF
.,TRBJ1-1,TRBV7-8,TRBD1,TGTGCCAGCAGCGGGAGCGGGACAGGGTTAATGAACACTGAAGCTTTCTTT,CASSGSGTGLMNTEAFF
many,TRBJ1-1,TRBV6-5,.,TGTGCCAGCAGGCCGAGGGGGGGGAGATGGGACTCGGACACTGAAGCTTTCTTT,CASRPRGGRWDSDTEAFF
many,TRBJ1-5,TRBV20-1,.,TGCAGTGCTGTTCAGGGGTTATACCAGCCCCAGCATTTT,CSAVQGLYQPQHF
few,TRBJ2-7,TRBV5-1,TRBD2,TGCGCCAGCGCACCACTAGCGGGGGCCCATATTTCCTACGAGCAGTACTTC,CASAPLAGAHISYEQYF
many,TRBJ1-1,TRBV4-1,TRBD1,TGCGCCAGCAGCCAAGACCTGACAGGGTCTTTGGGGGGACGAGCTTTCTTT,CASSQDLTGSLGGRAFF
many,TRBJ2-1,TRBV10-2,.,TGCGCCAGCAGCTCCCACCCGAGGCTAGGGTTCTTC,CASSSHPRLGFF
medium-sized,TRBJ2-2,TRBV4-1,.,TGCGCCAGCAGCGCGATAGGATCCGCCGGGGAGCTGTTTTTT,CASSAIGSAGELFF
many,TRBJ2-3,TRBV6-1,.,TGTGCCAGCATCGGGGTGTTAGGTGCGACAGATACGCAGTATTTT,CASIGVLGATDTQYF
many,TRBJ2-7,TRBV9,TRBD1,TGTGCCAGCAGCCCGGGACAGGGGGCCTACGAGCAGTACTTC,CASSPGQGAYEQYF
many,TRBJ2-1,TRBV9,TRBD1,TGTGCCAGCAGCCATCCGAGAGGGACAGTTTTCTACAATGAGCAGTTCTTC,CASSHPRGTVFYNEQFF
.,TRBJ1-3,TRBV4-1,.,TGCGCCAGCAGCCTAATGGGCGGGGTTAACACCATATATTTT,CASSLMGGVNTIYF